This T cell receptor (beta chain) was sequenced for a study of T cells in Graves' hyperthyroidism and ophthalmopathy. Stable Graves' hyperthyroidism denoted no ophthalmopathy progression over 18 months. Source material for PBMCs was about 10 ml fresh peripheral blood. This clonotype was observed many times. The germline V gene has CDR1 DFQATT and CDR2 SNEGSKA (reference sequence). The ends were cut back, 6 bases at V and 1 base at J, with 6 bases in the middle. The CDR3 consists of 11 residues. Researchers amplified the TCR beta CDR3 regions from RNA transcripts. HTBI primers were employed in a first-round RT-PCR of the TCR CDR3. TCRdb used MiXCR to reprocess the multiplex PCR reads, holding one entry per CDR3 protein. The sample shows about 740,000 distinct CDR3 sequences, around 15% of them seen only once.

The rearrangement uses TRBV20-1 and TRBJ1-2; no clear D. The clonotype was recovered from a young woman with Graves' hyperthyroidism. The sample consisted of blood. In nucleotides, the CDR3 is TGCAGTGCAGATATTAACTATGGCTACACCTTC. The encoded protein is CSADINYGYTF.